The subject of this entry is one T cell receptor (beta chain). The antigen is undetermined. The data were taken from a study of response to subunit inactivated influenza vaccine. V lost 4 bases to trimming and J lost 0 bases, with 10 bases between them. CDR3 size: 15 residues. Germline V gene data show CDR1 as MNHEY and CDR2 as SVGEGT. Study-level points and caveats: T cells newly recruited by each seasonal influenza vaccination are few, the authors suggested.

MiXCR, applied by TCRdb to the RT-PCR reads, yields one record per CDR3 protein. The data contain around 790,000 distinct CDR3 sequences, around 20% of them singletons. Sample: PBMCs from blood, taken about 5 days after vaccination. This clonotype was sampled from a man in his forties or fifties who received an inactivated influenza vaccine. The J gene is TRBJ1-5, the V gene TRBV6-2 or TRBV6-3; D unclear. The CDR3: CASSSPVYSNQPQHF. The CDR3 region has the DNA TGTGCCAGCAGTTCCCCGGTCTATAGCAATCAGCCCCAGCATTTT.